This T cell receptor beta chain was documented in a study of blood T cell repertoires in COVID-19. Overall study context: Acute-phase and convalescent COVID-19 samples originated in the United States, Italy and Spain. PBMCs, B-cell-depleted T cells, or T cells were the source of the cDNA or gDNA that made up the material.

The CDR3 totals 16 residues. In the original analysis: Amplification of reference gene primers provided the estimated nucleated cell counts. Some clones are missing from TCRdb's copy, which holds only in-frame ones; the method was immunoSEQ multiplex PCR. V and J calls and clone size are copied from that table; D and trimming were computed from the DNA. Of around 250,000 clones listed, roughly 90% were seen once; the top ten hold 6.2%. This sequence originates from a man aged 55 to 70 with acute or convalescent COVID-19. The J gene is TRBJ2-7, the V gene TRBV21-1; whether TRBD2, the table's D call, matches the DNA was not checked. TRBV21-1 constitutes a pseudogene. Sequencing was carried out using peripheral blood. In DNA form, the CDR3 reads TGTGCCAGCAGCAAAGGAGGGCCAGTGCCCTCCTACGAGCAGTACTTC. Translation gives CASSKGGPVPSYEQYF.